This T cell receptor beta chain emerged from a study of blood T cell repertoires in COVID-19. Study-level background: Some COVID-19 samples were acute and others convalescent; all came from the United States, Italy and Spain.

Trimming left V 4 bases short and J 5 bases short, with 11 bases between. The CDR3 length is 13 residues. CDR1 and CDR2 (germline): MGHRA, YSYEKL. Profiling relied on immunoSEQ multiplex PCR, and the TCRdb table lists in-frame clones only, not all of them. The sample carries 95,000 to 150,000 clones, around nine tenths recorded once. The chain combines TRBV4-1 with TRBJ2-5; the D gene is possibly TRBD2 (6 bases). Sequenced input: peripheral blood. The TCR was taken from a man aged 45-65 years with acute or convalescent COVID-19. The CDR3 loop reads CASSPGREETQYF. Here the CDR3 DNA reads TGCGCCAGCAGCCCGGGACGGGAGGAGACCCAGTACTTC.